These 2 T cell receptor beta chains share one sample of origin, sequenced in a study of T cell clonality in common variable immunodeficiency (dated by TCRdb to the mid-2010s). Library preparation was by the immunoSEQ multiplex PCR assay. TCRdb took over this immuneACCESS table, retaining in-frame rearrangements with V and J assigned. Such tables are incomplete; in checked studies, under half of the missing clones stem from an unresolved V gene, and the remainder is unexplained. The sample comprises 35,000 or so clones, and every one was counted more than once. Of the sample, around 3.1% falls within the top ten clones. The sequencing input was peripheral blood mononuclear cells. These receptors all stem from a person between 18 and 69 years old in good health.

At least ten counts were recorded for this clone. CDR3 DNA (partial): TGTGCCAGCAGCTTGGCTAGCGCCAATGAG. As protein: CASSLASANE. The entire CDR3 protein reads CASSLASANEQFF. The genes are TRBV5-4 and TRBJ2-1; D perhaps matches TRBD2 (6 bases). Read coverage stops 3 residues before the CDR3 terminus; the germline J gene supplies the remainder. Germline values: CDR1 SGHNT, CDR2 YYREEE (reference sequence). The CDR3 runs to 13 residues. Trimming shortened V by 0 bases and J by 6 bases, and 7 bases separated the two germline ends.

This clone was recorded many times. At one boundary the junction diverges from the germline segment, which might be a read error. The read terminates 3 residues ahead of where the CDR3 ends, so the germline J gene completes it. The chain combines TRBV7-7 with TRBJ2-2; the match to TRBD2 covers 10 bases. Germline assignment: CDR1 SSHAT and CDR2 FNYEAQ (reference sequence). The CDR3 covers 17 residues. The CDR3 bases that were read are TGTGCTAGCAGCCCAAACCTAGCGGGAGTTAACACCGGGGAG. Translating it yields CASSPNLAGVNTGE. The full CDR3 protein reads CASSPNLAGVNTGELFF.